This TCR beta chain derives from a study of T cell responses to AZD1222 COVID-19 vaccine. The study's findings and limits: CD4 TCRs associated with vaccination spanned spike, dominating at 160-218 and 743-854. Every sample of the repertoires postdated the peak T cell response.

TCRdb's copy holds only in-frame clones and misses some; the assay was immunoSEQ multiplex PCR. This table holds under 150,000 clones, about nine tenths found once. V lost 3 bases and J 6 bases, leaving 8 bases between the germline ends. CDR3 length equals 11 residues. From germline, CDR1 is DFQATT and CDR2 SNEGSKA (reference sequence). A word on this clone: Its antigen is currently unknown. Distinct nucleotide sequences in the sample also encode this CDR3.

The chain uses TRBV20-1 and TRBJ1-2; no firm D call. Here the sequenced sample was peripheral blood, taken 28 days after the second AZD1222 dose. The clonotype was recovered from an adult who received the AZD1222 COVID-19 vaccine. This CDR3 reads CSASPDHGYTF. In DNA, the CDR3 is TGCAGTGCTAGTCCCGACCATGGCTACACCTTC.